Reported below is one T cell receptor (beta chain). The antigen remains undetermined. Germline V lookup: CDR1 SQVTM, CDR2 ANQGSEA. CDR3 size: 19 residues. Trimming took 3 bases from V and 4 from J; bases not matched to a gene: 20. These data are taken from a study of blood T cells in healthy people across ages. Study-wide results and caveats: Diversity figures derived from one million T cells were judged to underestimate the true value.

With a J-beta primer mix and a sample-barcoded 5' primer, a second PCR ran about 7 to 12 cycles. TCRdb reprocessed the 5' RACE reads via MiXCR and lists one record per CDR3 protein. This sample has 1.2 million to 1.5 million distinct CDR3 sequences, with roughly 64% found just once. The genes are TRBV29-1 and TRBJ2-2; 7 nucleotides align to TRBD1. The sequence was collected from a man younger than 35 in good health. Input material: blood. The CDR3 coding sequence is TGCAGCGTTGAGATGCCTGTTGGGCGACAGGGAGTGAGCACCGGGGAGCTGTTTTTT. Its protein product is CSVEMPVGRQGVSTGELFF.